These T cell receptor beta chains were read from a single sample in a study of shared clonotypes between healthy human individuals. The table came from immunoSEQ multiplex PCR; TCRdb's copy has only in-frame clones and leaves some out. In the table there are about 1.5 million clones, around 98% of which are singletons. Sequenced sample: naive CD4+ T cells sorted from blood. The source is a man aged 25 to 40 in good health. CDR3s include the opening cysteine and the closing phenylalanine or tryptophan. Each record gives: CDR3 protein, CDR3 DNA, J gene, V gene, clone size, D gene. A D gene is named only where the DNA matches it firmly. A row's size may be missing; if present it is once, few, many or a size class.

CDR3aa: CASSPGGRLNTEAFF
CDR3nt: TGTGCCAGCAGCCCAGGGGGGCGATTGAACACTGAAGCTTTCTTT
j_gene: TRBJ1-1
v_gene: TRBV7-9
abundance: once
d_gene: TRBD1

CDR3aa: CASSFGGWEVGQFF
CDR3nt: TGTGCCAGCAGCTTCGGGGGATGGGAGGTTGGGCAGTTCTTC
j_gene: TRBJ2-1
v_gene: TRBV7-9
abundance: -
d_gene: -

CDR3aa: CASEVEARTDTQYF
CDR3nt: TGTGCCAGCGAGGTAGAAGCGCGCACAGATACGCAGTATTTT
j_gene: TRBJ2-3
v_gene: TRBV7-9
abundance: -
d_gene: -

CDR3aa: CASSPAAGGVRSGNTIYF
CDR3nt: TGTGCCAGCAGCCCAGCCGCGGGAGGAGTCCGCTCTGGAAACACCATATATTTT
j_gene: TRBJ1-3
v_gene: TRBV11-2
abundance: -
d_gene: -

CDR3aa: CASTAGQNLYGYTF
CDR3nt: TGTGCCAGCACCGCCGGACAGAACCTCTATGGCTACACCTTC
j_gene: TRBJ1-2
v_gene: TRBV28
abundance: -
d_gene: -

CDR3aa: CASSPLDLSYEQYF
CDR3nt: TGTGCCAGCTCACCCCTCGACTTATCCTACGAGCAGTACTTC
j_gene: TRBJ2-7
v_gene: TRBV18
abundance: -
d_gene: -

CDR3aa: CASSDRPHYEQYF
CDR3nt: TGTGCCAGCAGCGACCGACCGCACTACGAGCAGTACTTC
j_gene: TRBJ2-7
v_gene: TRBV7-6
abundance: -
d_gene: -

CDR3aa: CASSLDPGGLNEQFF
CDR3nt: TGTGCCAGCAGCTTAGATCCGGGAGGTTTGAATGAGCAGTTCTTC
j_gene: TRBJ2-1
v_gene: TRBV11-2
abundance: -
d_gene: TRBD2

CDR3aa: CSGTGTRASEQYF
CDR3nt: TGCAGCGGCACCGGGACTAGAGCTTCCGAGCAGTACTTC
j_gene: TRBJ2-7
v_gene: TRBV29-1
abundance: -
d_gene: TRBD2

CDR3aa: CASSPKGINQPQHF
CDR3nt: TGTGCCAGCAGCCCTAAAGGGATCAATCAGCCCCAGCATTTT
j_gene: TRBJ1-5
v_gene: TRBV7-2
abundance: -
d_gene: -

CDR3aa: CASSLAGPPNYGYTF
CDR3nt: TGTGCCAGCAGCTTAGCGGGCCCACCTAACTATGGCTACACCTTC
j_gene: TRBJ1-2
v_gene: TRBV7-9
abundance: -
d_gene: -

CDR3aa: CASSIRLAGGPEQFF
CDR3nt: TGTGCCAGCAGTATTCGACTAGCGGGAGGGCCTGAGCAGTTCTTC
j_gene: TRBJ2-1
v_gene: TRBV6-1
abundance: once
d_gene: TRBD2

CDR3aa: CASSLGTSGTGELFF
CDR3nt: TGCGCCAGCAGCTTAGGGACTAGCGGGACCGGGGAGCTGTTTTTT
j_gene: TRBJ2-2
v_gene: TRBV5-1
abundance: -
d_gene: TRBD2

CDR3aa: CASSSTSGAVSYNEQFF
CDR3nt: TGTGCCAGCAGCTCAACCTCAGGGGCGGTCTCCTACAATGAGCAGTTCTTC
j_gene: TRBJ2-1
v_gene: TRBV5-5
abundance: -
d_gene: -

CDR3aa: CSVDTGLGGNTIYF
CDR3nt: TGCAGCGTTGATACAGGGCTGGGAGGAAACACCATATATTTT
j_gene: TRBJ1-3
v_gene: TRBV29-1
abundance: -
d_gene: -

CDR3aa: CAWTPDFHEKLFF
CDR3nt: TGTGCCTGGACCCCGGACTTTCATGAAAAACTGTTTTTT
j_gene: TRBJ1-4
v_gene: TRBV30
abundance: -
d_gene: -

CDR3aa: CASSKQGINPTQYF
CDR3nt: TGTGCCAGTAGTAAACAGGGTATCAACCCTACGCAGTATTTT
j_gene: TRBJ2-3
v_gene: TRBV19
abundance: -
d_gene: -

CDR3aa: CASSLSYTILFF
CDR3nt: TGTGCCAGCAGTTTAAGTTATACAATCCTTTTCTTC
j_gene: TRBJ2-1
v_gene: TRBV27
abundance: once
d_gene: -

CDR3aa: CASSPRASSYNEQFF
CDR3nt: TGTGCCAGCAGTCCTAGGGCCAGCTCCTACAATGAGCAGTTCTTC
j_gene: TRBJ2-1
v_gene: TRBV2
abundance: -
d_gene: -

CDR3aa: CATTTIDRANTEAFF
CDR3nt: TGTGCCACGACGACGATAGACAGGGCCAACACTGAAGCTTTCTTT
j_gene: TRBJ1-1
v_gene: TRBV28
abundance: -
d_gene: TRBD1

CDR3aa: CATSDQPKGYTF
CDR3nt: TGTGCCACCAGTGACCAGCCCAAGGGCTACACCTTC
j_gene: TRBJ1-2
v_gene: TRBV28
abundance: -
d_gene: -

CDR3aa: CASSLFMNTEAFF
CDR3nt: TGTGCCAGCAGCTTGTTCATGAACACTGAAGCTTTCTTT
j_gene: TRBJ1-1
v_gene: TRBV5-6
abundance: -
d_gene: -

CDR3aa: CASSPREGNQPQHF
CDR3nt: TGTGCCAGCTCACCACGGGAGGGGAATCAGCCCCAGCATTTT
j_gene: TRBJ1-5
v_gene: TRBV18
abundance: -
d_gene: -

CDR3aa: CASSSRDRVVVGSYNEQFF
CDR3nt: TGTGCCAGCTCAAGTAGAGACAGGGTAGTGGTTGGATCCTACAATGAGCAGTTCTTC
j_gene: TRBJ2-1
v_gene: TRBV18
abundance: -
d_gene: TRBD1

CDR3aa: CASSALRGGDTEAFF
CDR3nt: TGTGCCAGCAGTGCTCTAAGGGGAGGGGACACTGAAGCTTTCTTT
j_gene: TRBJ1-1
v_gene: TRBV2
abundance: -
d_gene: -

CDR3aa: CASSLGVRTSGRGYNEQFF
CDR3nt: TGTGCCAGCAGCTTAGGGGTGAGGACTAGCGGGAGGGGCTACAATGAGCAGTTCTTC
j_gene: TRBJ2-1
v_gene: TRBV5-5
abundance: -
d_gene: TRBD2

CDR3aa: CASSERVMGTEAFF
CDR3nt: TGTGCCAGCAGTGAGAGGGTGATGGGAACTGAAGCTTTCTTT
j_gene: TRBJ1-1
v_gene: TRBV6-4
abundance: -
d_gene: -